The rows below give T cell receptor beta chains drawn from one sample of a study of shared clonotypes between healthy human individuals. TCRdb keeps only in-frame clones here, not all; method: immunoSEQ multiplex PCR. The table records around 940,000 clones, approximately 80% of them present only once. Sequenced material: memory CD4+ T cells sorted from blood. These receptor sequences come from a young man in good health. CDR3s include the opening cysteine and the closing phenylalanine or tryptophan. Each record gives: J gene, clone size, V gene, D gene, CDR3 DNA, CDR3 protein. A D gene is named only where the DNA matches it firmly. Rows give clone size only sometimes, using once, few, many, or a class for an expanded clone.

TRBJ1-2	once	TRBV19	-	TGTGCCAGTAGTGGAACCGGGACCGGGAACTATGGCTACACCTTC	CASSGTGTGNYGYTF
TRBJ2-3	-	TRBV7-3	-	TGTGCCAGCAGCCGCCTCGGCCGAGATACGCAGTATTTT	CASSRLGRDTQYF
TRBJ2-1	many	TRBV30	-	TGTGCCTGGAGTCCGTCCCTACTAAGCTCCTACAATGAGCAGTTCTTC	CAWSPSLLSSYNEQFF
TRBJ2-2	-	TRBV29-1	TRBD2	TGCAGCGTTGGCAGTACTAGCGGGAGTGGGACCGGGGAGCTGTTTTTT	CSVGSTSGSGTGELFF
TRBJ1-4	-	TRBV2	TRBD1	TGTGCCAGCACCCGGGGACAGGTTAATGAAAAACTGTTTTTT	CASTRGQVNEKLFF
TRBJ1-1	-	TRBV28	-	TGTGCCAGCCCTCGGAGGGGGTTCGTGGGGGATGAGAACACTGAAGCTTTCTTT	CASPRRGFVGDENTEAFF
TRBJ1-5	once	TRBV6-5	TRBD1	TGTGCCAGCAGGGCAGCGGGACAGGGCAATCAGCCCCAGCATTTT	CASRAAGQGNQPQHF
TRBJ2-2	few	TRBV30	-	TGTGCCTGGAGCTGGGTAACCGGGGAGCTGTTTTTT	CAWSWVTGELFF
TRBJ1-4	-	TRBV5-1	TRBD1	TGCGCCAGCAGAGTAGGGACAGGGCTCGCAACTAATGAAAAACTGTTTTTT	CASRVGTGLATNEKLFF
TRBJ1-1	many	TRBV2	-	TGTGCCAGCAGAGCAGTAGTTCGGAACACTGAAGCTTTCTTT	CASRAVVRNTEAFF
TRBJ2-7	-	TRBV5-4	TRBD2	TGTGCCAGCAGCCCGCGGCCACTAGCGGGAGGCATCTACGAGCAGTACTTC	CASSPRPLAGGIYEQYF